Each of the 15 T cell receptor beta chains below was sequenced from the same sample in a study. TCRdb ran MiXCR on the RT-PCR reads and lists one entry per CDR3 protein. The table records 650,000 to 800,000 distinct CDR3 sequences, approximately 15% of them present only once. Sequencing was performed on memory CD4+ T cells from blood. Receptors were obtained from a female donor in good health, serving as a healthy control.

This clonotype was counted once. CDR3 amino acids: CASSDPTGEETQYF. In DNA form, the CDR3 reads TGTGCCAGCAGCGATCCGACAGGGGAAGAGACCCAGTACTTC. The chain combines TRBV7-6 with TRBJ2-5; 8 bases are shared with TRBD1. Germline V lookup: CDR1 SGHVS, CDR2 FNYEAQ. The CDR3 covers 14 residues. V shed 5 bases and J 3 bases; nucleotides not matched to a gene: 5.

The chain couples TRBV28 to TRBJ1-1; D is unclear. The CDR3 totals 14 residues. Trimming took off 3 bases at V and 8 bases at J, with 16 bases between the two ends. The germline gives CDR1 MDHEN, CDR2 SYDVKM. CDR3 nucleotides: TGTGCCAGCAGTTTCTTTGATTCCACGGGGGAAGCTTTCTTT. It codes for CASSFFDSTGEAFF.

V and J are TRBV7-2 and TRBJ1-6; D call uncertain. The V end was cut by 7 bases, the J end by 1 base, with 8 bases between. The CDR3 sequence is 14 residues long. The germline V gene encodes CDR1 SGHTA and CDR2 FQGNSA. This CDR3 is CASKRDSYNSPLHF. DNA of the CDR3: TGTGCCAGCAAAAGGGATTCCTATAATTCACCCCTCCACTTT.

The chain uses TRBV5-1 and TRBJ2-1; maybe TRBD2 (5 bases). Per the germline V gene, CDR1 is SGHRS and CDR2 is YFSETQ. This CDR3 contains 14 residues. V shed 0 bases and J shed 4 bases, with 8 bases lying between them. The CDR3 sequence: CASSLDGVYNEQFF. CDR3 sequence (DNA): TGCGCCAGCAGCTTGGACGGGGTGTACAATGAGCAGTTCTTC.

V gene TRBV24-1 combines with J gene TRBJ2-1; TRBD2 matches at 8 bases. V gave up 3 bases and J gave up 3 bases; unmatched junction bases: 6. CDR3 length equals 16 residues. Germline assignment: CDR1 KGHDR and CDR2 SFDVKD. CDR3 amino acids: CATSDDSGKVYNEQFF. CDR3 DNA sequence: TGTGCCACCAGTGATGATAGCGGGAAGGTCTACAATGAGCAGTTCTTC.

V and J are TRBV20-1 and TRBJ2-1; D uncertain. Trimming removed 0 bases from V and 8 bases from J, with 17 bases in between. The V gene's germline CDR1 is DFQATT and CDR2 SNEGSKA (reference sequence). The CDR3 covers 15 residues. CDR3 bases: TGCAGTGCTAGAGATCCCTCTGTGACAAGGGATGAGCAGTTCTTC. Amino acids: CSARDPSVTRDEQFF.

The rearrangement links TRBV6-1 to TRBJ1-1, with D maybe TRBD1 (6 bases). Trimming shortened V by 2 bases and J by 3 bases, and 13 bases separated the two germline ends. Germline-derived CDR1 and CDR2 are MNHNS and SASEGT. The CDR3 runs 15 residues. CDR3: CASSESGRGYTEAFF. In DNA form, the CDR3 reads TGTGCCAGCAGTGAATCAGGGAGGGGGTACACTGAAGCTTTCTTT.

This clonotype appeared many times. The chain carries TRBV10-3 and TRBJ2-3; 7 nucleotides agree with TRBD2. Germline CDR1 and CDR2: ENHRY and SYGVKD. The CDR3 loop spans 12 amino acids. J lost 0 bases, V lost 11 bases, and 2 bases had no gene match. Here the CDR3 reads CAAGGSTDTQYF. The CDR3, as DNA: TGTGCCGCCGGGGGGAGCACAGATACGCAGTATTTT.

The J gene is TRBJ2-5, the V gene TRBV7-9, with 10 bases fitting TRBD1. This CDR3 comprises 16 residues. The V gene end was trimmed by 6 bases and the J gene end by 4 bases; junction bases not matched to a gene: 11. CDR1 is SEHNR, CDR2 FQNEAQ, per germline (reference sequence). The CDR3 DNA reads as TGTGCCAGCAGACGACAGGGGGCTTTCCTGCGAGAGACCCAGTACTTC. This encodes CASRRQGAFLRETQYF. Supplemented by reference TRBV7-9 and TRBJ2-5, the full variable domain reads DTGVSQNPRHKITKRGQNVTFRCDPISEHNRLYWYRQTLGQGPEFLTYFQNEAQLEKSRLLSDRFSAERPKGSFSTLEIQRTEQGDSAMYLCASRRQGAFLRETQYFGPGTRLLVL.

This clonotype appeared many times. This chain joins TRBV5-1 and TRBJ2-3, with D perhaps given as TRBD1 or TRBD2 (5 bases each). V shed 2 bases and J shed 0 bases, with 10 bases lying between them. Per germline, CDR1 SGHRS and CDR2 YFSETQ. This CDR3 is 15 amino acids long. The CDR3 nucleotides read TGCGCCAGCAGCTTATGGGGGTCTAGCACAGATACGCAGTATTTT. This translates into CASSLWGSSTDTQYF.

The V call is TRBV4-3, the J call TRBJ1-1; D unclear. Germline loops: CDR1 LGHNA, CDR2 YSLEER. CDR3 length: 13 residues. V was pared by 1 base and J by 8 bases, with 11 bases between. CDR3 in DNA: TGCGCCAGCAGCCAAGTAGGTCCAGGCGAAGCTTTCTTT. It specifies CASSQVGPGEAFF.

This clonotype was found many times. This chain links TRBV11-2 with TRBJ2-1; D call uncertain. The V end lost 0 bases, the J end lost 8 bases, and 20 bases lay between the germline ends. Germline V gene data show CDR1 as SGHAT and CDR2 as FQNNGV. The CDR3 is made up of 17 amino acids. As DNA, the CDR3 is TGTGCCAGCAGCTTAGATCTCCGCAGGATTGGTGGGGATGAGCAGTTCTTC. Protein product: CASSLDLRRIGGDEQFF.

Notes on this clonotype: Possible read error: a much larger clone is one base away. The chain joins TRBV7-3 to TRBJ2-7; the D gene is possibly TRBD2 (5 bases). The germline V gene has CDR1 SGHTA and CDR2 FQGTGA. There are 14 residues in the CDR3. V was shortened by 0 bases and J by 2 bases, with 8 bases between the two germline ends. The CDR3 protein is CASSLTAGPYEQYF. The CDR3 DNA reads TGTGCCAGCAGCTTAACGGCGGGCCCCTACGAGCAGTACTTC.

In this sample, this clonotype turned up a few times. The rearrangement links TRBV27 to TRBJ2-1; 13 bases match TRBD2. The CDR3 extends over 17 amino acids. CDR1 is MNHEY, CDR2 SMNVEV, per germline (reference sequence). After removal of 3 bases from V and 7 bases from J, the junction contained 9 bases not matched to a gene. In DNA form, the CDR3 reads TGTGCCAGCAGTTTGGGCGGCGGGACTAGCGGGGAGAATGAGCAGTTCTTC. It codes for CASSLGGGTSGENEQFF.

The chain recombines TRBV9 with TRBJ2-7; a possible D gene is TRBD1 (6 bases). Trimming cost V 2 bases and J 5 bases, with 14 bases left between them. The CDR3 contains 14 residues. The germline CDR1 and CDR2 sequences are SGDLS and YYNGEE. The CDR3 DNA reads TGTGCCAGCAGCGTCGCCACAGGGTACCACGAGCAGTACTTC. Encoded protein: CASSVATGYHEQYF.